This TCR beta chain was obtained from a study of blood T cell repertoires in COVID-19. Study-wide background: Samples representing acute and convalescent COVID-19 were sourced from the United States, Italy and Spain.

The CDR3 length is 18 residues. Per the germline V gene, CDR1 is SGHNT and CDR2 is YENEEA. V lost 5 bases and J lost 0; bases outside the gene matches: 12. Assay: immunoSEQ multiplex PCR; the TCRdb copy retains only in-frame clones and omits some. The table records approximately 290,000 clones, approximately 89% of them present only once. The source material was peripheral blood. The rearrangement links TRBV11-3 to TRBJ2-3; 9 positions agree with TRBD2. The sequence derives from a woman between 25 and 40 years old with COVID-19, enrolled during active disease. CDR3 bases: TGTGCCAGCAGCCCTGAGGGGGGACTAGCCCCTAGCACAGATACGCAGTATTTT. It yields the protein CASSPEGGLAPSTDTQYF.